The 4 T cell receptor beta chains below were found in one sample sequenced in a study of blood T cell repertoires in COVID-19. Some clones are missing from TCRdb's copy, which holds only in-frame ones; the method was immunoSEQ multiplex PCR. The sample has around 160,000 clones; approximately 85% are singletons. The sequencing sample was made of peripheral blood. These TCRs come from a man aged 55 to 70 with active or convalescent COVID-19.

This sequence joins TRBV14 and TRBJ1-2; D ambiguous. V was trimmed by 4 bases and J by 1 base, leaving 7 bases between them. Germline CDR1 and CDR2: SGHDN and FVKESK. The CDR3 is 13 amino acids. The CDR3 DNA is TGTGCCAGCAGCCGCGAGGATAACTATGGCTACACCTTC. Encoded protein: CASSREDNYGYTF.

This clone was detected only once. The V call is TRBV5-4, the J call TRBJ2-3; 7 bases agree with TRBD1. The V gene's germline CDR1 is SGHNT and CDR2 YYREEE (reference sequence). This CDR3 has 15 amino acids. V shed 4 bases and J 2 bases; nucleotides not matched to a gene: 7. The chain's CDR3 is CASSTPTGSTDTQYF. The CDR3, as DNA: TGTGCCAGCAGCACTCCGACAGGGTCCACAGATACGCAGTATTTT. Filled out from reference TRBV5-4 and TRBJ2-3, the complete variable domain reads ETGVTQSPTHLIKTRGQQVTLRCSSQSGHNTVSWYQQALGQGPQFIFQYYREEENGRGNFPPRFSGLQFPNYSSELNVNALELDDSALYLCASSTPTGSTDTQYFGPGTRLTVL.

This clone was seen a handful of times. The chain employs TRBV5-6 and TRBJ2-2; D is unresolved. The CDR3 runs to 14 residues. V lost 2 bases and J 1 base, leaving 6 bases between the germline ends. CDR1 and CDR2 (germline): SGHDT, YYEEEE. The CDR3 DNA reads TGTGCCAGCAGCTTTGTCCGGAACACCGGGGAGCTGTTTTTT. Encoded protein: CASSFVRNTGELFF.

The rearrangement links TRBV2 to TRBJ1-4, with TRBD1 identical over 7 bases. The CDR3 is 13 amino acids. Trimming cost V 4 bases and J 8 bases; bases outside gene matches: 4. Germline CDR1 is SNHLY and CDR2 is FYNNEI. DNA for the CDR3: TGTGCCAGCAGTGTGGAACAGGGGGAAAAACTGTTTTTT. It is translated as CASSVEQGEKLFF.